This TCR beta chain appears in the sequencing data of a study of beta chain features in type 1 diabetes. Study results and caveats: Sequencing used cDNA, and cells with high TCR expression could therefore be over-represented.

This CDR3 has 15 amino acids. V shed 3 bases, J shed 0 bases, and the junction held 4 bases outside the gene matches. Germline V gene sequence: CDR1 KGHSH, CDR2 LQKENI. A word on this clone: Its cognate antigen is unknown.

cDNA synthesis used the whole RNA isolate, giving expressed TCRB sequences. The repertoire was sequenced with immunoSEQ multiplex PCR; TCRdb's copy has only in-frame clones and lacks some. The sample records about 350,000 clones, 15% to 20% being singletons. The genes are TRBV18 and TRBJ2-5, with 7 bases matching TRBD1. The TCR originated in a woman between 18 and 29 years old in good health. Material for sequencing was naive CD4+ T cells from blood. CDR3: CASSPRQGHQETQYF. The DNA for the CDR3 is TGTGCCAGCTCACCGAGACAGGGCCACCAAGAGACCCAGTACTTC.